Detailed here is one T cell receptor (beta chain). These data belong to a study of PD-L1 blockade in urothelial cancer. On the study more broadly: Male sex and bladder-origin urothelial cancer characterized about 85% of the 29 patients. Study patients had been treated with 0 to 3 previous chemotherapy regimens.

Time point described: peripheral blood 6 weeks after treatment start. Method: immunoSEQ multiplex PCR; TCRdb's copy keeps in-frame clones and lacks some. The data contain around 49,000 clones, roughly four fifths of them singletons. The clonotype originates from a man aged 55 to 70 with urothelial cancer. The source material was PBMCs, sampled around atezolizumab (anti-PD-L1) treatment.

CDR3 bases: TGTGCCAGCAGTCCAGGAGGGTCCTCCTACGAGCAGTACTTC. It yields the protein CASSPGGSSYEQYF. The chain recombines TRBV27 with TRBJ2-7, with D possibly TRBD2 on 6 matching bases. CDR1 and CDR2 (germline): MNHEY, SMNVEV (reference sequence). The CDR3 totals 14 residues. Deletions cut 5 bases from V and 0 bases from J, with 11 bases between.